A selection of T cell receptor beta chains follows, all from one sample in a study of T cell repertoires in cytomegalovirus infection. These receptors have no known antigen. TCRdb fed the reads into MiXCR, producing one record per CDR3 protein. The sample holds about 920,000 distinct CDR3 sequences; more than 25% are singletons and the top ten take around an eighth. Sample: cultured CD8+ T cells from PBMCs, taken from culture after CMV antigen stimulation. These receptors came from a human donor in good health (CMV status not recorded). Some clones in this sample may be carry-over from other donors' samples. CDR3s include the opening cysteine and the closing phenylalanine or tryptophan. A D gene is named only where the DNA matches it firmly. Size values are once, few and many counts, or a class for expanded clones, and some rows have none.

j_call v_call d_call clone_size cdr3_aa cdr3_nt
TRBJ1-2 TRBV20-1 - few CSARSFQGRHGYTF TGCAGTGCTAGATCATTTCAGGGGAGGCATGGCTACACCTTC
TRBJ2-1 TRBV5-5 - many CASSLGQGLHNEQFF TGTGCCAGCAGCTTGGGGCAGGGTCTTCACAATGAGCAGTTCTTC
TRBJ2-2 TRBV2 - - CASSRAYVTGELFF TGTGCCAGCAGTCGGGCCTACGTCACCGGGGAGCTGTTTTTT
TRBJ1-2 TRBV9 - - CASSGQVDYGYTF TGTGCCAGCAGCGGACAGGTGGACTATGGCTACACCTTC
TRBJ1-4 TRBV14 TRBD1 many CASSPTGSGEKLFF TGTGCCAGCAGCCCGACAGGGTCGGGTGAAAAACTGTTTTTT
TRBJ2-7 TRBV4-1 - - CASSQARWNYEQYF TGCGCCAGCAGCCAAGCCCGATGGAACTACGAGCAGTACTTC
TRBJ2-1 TRBV2 TRBD1 many CASSDLQGAEVNEQFF TGTGCCAGCAGCGATTTACAGGGGGCTGAGGTCAATGAGCAGTTCTTC
TRBJ2-7 TRBV20-1 TRBD2 few CSARAIAGRSYEQYF TGCAGTGCTAGAGCTATAGCGGGGCGATCCTACGAGCAGTACTTC
TRBJ2-3 TRBV18 - - CTSSPEEGPSTDTQYF TGTACCAGCTCACCAGAGGAAGGACCTAGCACAGATACGCAGTATTTT
TRBJ1-5 TRBV6-5 TRBD1 - CASSAGQGAQPQHF TGTGCCAGCAGTGCGGGACAGGGGGCTCAGCCCCAGCATTTT
TRBJ2-2 TRBV7-9 - - CASTSRGTGELFF TGTGCCAGCACCTCCAGGGGTACCGGGGAGCTGTTTTTT
TRBJ1-4 TRBV7-6 - few CASRTGFDEKLFF TGTGCCAGCAGAACAGGGTTCGATGAAAAACTGTTTTTT
TRBJ2-5 TRBV7-8 - many CASTPEGGETQYF TGTGCCAGCACCCCTGAGGGAGGAGAGACCCAGTACTTC
TRBJ2-7 TRBV14 - - CASSQERTSSYEQYF TGTGCCAGCAGCCAAGAACGGACAAGCTCCTACGAGCAGTACTTC
TRBJ1-1 TRBV29-1 - - CSVESGRNTEAFF TGCAGCGTTGAGTCGGGAAGGAACACTGAAGCTTTCTTT
TRBJ1-3 TRBV7-2 TRBD1 many CASSAGTDSGNTIYF TGTGCCAGCAGCGCCGGGACAGACTCTGGAAACACCATATATTTT
TRBJ1-6 TRBV15 - few CATSRDQGVRSPLHF TGTGCCACCAGCAGAGATCAAGGGGTTAGATCACCCCTCCACTTT
TRBJ1-5 TRBV20-1 TRBD1 - CSARGLTGVDQPQHF TGCAGTGCTAGAGGCTTAACAGGGGTCGATCAGCCCCAGCATTTT
TRBJ1-2 TRBV2 - - CARFGLPNYGYTF TGTGCCAGATTCGGGCTCCCTAACTATGGCTACACCTTC
TRBJ2-5 TRBV27 TRBD2 few CASSLMGTSKETQYF TGTGCCAGCAGTTTAATGGGGACTAGCAAAGAGACCCAGTACTTC
TRBJ2-7 TRBV10-3 - - CAISGTRSGEQYF TGTGCCATCAGTGGGACAAGGTCGGGCGAGCAGTACTTC
TRBJ2-1 TRBV6-6 - few CASSYETVYNEQFF TGTGCCAGCAGTTATGAGACAGTTTACAATGAGCAGTTCTTC